This T cell receptor (beta chain) was identified in a study of T cell repertoires in cytomegalovirus infection. Study information: The authors used CMV epitopes that were HLA-C-restricted (recently identified) and HLA-B-restricted (well studied). Matching HLA type and CMV infection were both indicated by public TCR beta signatures. Study observations and caveats: Carriers of CMV plus the relevant HLA were identified by cumulative public TCR beta family frequency. Across the ex vivo response, the dominant clonotypes were HLA-C-restricted CMV-specific TCR beta clonotypes.

TCRdb called the reads again in MiXCR, with one record for every CDR3 protein. The sample includes some 320,000 distinct CDR3 sequences, 25% to 35% seen only once; the top ten take 20%. The CDR3 consists of 14 residues. V shed 1 base and J shed 3 bases, with 10 bases lying between them. Germline-derived CDR1 and CDR2 are MNHNS and SASEGT. This clonotype occurred once. As yet, its antigen is unknown. Possible read error: a much larger clone is one base away. This receptor was taken from a human donor in good health (CMV status not recorded). Some clones in this sample may be carry-over from other donors' samples. Sequenced here: cultured PBMCs, sampled from culture after CMV antigen stimulation. V and J are TRBV6-1 and TRBJ2-7; the D gene is possibly TRBD1 (6 bases). In DNA, the CDR3 is TGTGCCAGCAGTGAAGAGGCAGGGGACTACGAGCAGTACTTC. It is translated as CASSEEAGDYEQYF.